The 4 T cell receptor beta chains below were found in one sample sequenced in a study of T-cell reconstitution after alpha-beta-depleted transplantation in children. The authors prepared the TCRbeta library with unique molecular identifiers. TCRdb itself ran the PCR reads through MiXCR, one entry per CDR3 protein. This sample has more than 150,000 distinct CDR3 sequences; roughly 6.8% occur once, and the top ten carry 3% to 3.5%. The material sequenced was PBMCs from the stem cell graft donor, taken from the stem cell graft. These receptors were taken from a human donor who donated a stem cell graft to a child with Wiskott-Aldrich syndrome.

This clonotype came up many times. The rearrangement links TRBV4-3 to TRBJ2-1, with 9 bases lining up with TRBD2. The CDR3 is made up of 18 amino acids. The V segment lost 0 bases and the J segment 3 bases; nucleotides outside the gene matches: 9. From germline, CDR1 is LGHNA and CDR2 YSLEER. The CDR3 loop reads CASSQDFSTSGYYNEQFF. CDR3 DNA sequence: TGCGCCAGCAGCCAAGATTTTTCGACTAGCGGATACTACAATGAGCAGTTCTTC.

This clonotype was observed a handful of times. CDR3 in DNA: TGTGCCAGCAGCCTCGGCGGGGGAACGAACACCGGGGAGCTGTTTTTT. It specifies CASSLGGGTNTGELFF. This chain uses TRBV6-1 with TRBJ2-2; 7 nucleotides line up with TRBD2. This CDR3 contains 16 residues. Germline loops: CDR1 MNHNS, CDR2 SASEGT. V lost 6 bases and J lost 0; bases outside the gene matches: 7.

Ten or more counts support this clonotype. V and J are TRBV7-2 and TRBJ2-1, with a weak D call TRBD1 (5 bases). CDR1 and CDR2 (germline): SGHTA, FQGNSA. The CDR3 is 13 residues long. Trimming shortened V by 0 bases and J by 9 bases, and 9 bases separated the two germline ends. CDR3 DNA: TGTGCCAGCAGCTTAGCTAACCAGGGTGAGCAGTTCTTC. Amino acids: CASSLANQGEQFF. Complete variable domain (other parts from reference TRBV7-2 and TRBJ2-1): GAGVSQSPSNKVTEKGKDVELRCDPISGHTALYWYRQSLGQGLEFLIYFQGNSAPDKSGLPSDRFSAERTGGSVSTLTIQRTQQEDSAVYLCASSLANQGEQFFGPGTRLTVL.

This sequence joins TRBV19 and TRBJ2-1, with 10 bases aligning to TRBD2. CDR3 length: 15 amino acids. The V and J ends lost 4 bases and 6 bases, in that order; junction bases with no gene match: 6. CDR1 LNHDA and CDR2 SQIVND come from the germline V gene (reference sequence). CDR3 in amino acids: CASSRVTSGLNEQFF. In DNA, the CDR3 is TGTGCCAGTAGTAGGGTGACTAGCGGGCTCAATGAGCAGTTCTTC.